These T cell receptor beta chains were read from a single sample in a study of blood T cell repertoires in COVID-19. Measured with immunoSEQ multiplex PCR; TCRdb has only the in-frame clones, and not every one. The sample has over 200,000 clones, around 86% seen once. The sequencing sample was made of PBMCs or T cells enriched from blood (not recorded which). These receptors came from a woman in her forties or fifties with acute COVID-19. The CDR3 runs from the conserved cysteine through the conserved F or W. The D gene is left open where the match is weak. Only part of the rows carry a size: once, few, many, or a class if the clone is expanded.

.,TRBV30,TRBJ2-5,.,CAWSVWAGQETQYF,TGTGCCTGGAGTGTATGGGCAGGGCAAGAGACCCAGTACTTC
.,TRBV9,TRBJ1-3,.,CASSGSGFNGNTIYF,TGTGCCAGCAGCGGGTCAGGGTTCAATGGAAACACCATATATTTT
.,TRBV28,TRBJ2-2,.,CASSLGGRGSGELFF,TGTGCCAGCAGTTTAGGAGGCCGGGGATCCGGGGAGCTGTTTTTT
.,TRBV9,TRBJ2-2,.,CASSARTTPNTGELFF,TGTGCCAGCAGCGCACGAACTACACCGAACACCGGGGAGCTGTTTTTT
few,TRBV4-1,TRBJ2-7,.,CASSQVKGVGRRSSYEQYF,TGCGCCAGCAGCCAGGTAAAGGGGGTAGGCAGAAGGAGCTCCTACGAGCAGTACTTC
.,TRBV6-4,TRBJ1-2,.,CASSETYRVEGGYTF,TGTGCCAGCAGTGAAACCTACAGGGTAGAGGGTGGCTACACCTTC
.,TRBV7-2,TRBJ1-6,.,CASSLGLSYNSPLHF,TGTGCCAGCAGCTTAGGACTGAGCTATAATTCACCCCTCCACTTT
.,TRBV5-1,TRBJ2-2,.,CASRDLRGGYTGELFF,TGCGCCAGCAGAGATTTGAGGGGAGGTTACACCGGGGAGCTGTTTTTT
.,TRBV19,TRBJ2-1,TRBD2,CASSPGLAGGGNEQFF,TGTGCCAGTAGCCCGGGACTAGCGGGAGGGGGCAATGAGCAGTTCTTC
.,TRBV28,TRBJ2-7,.,CASAPGHYYEQYF,TGTGCCAGCGCCCCCGGACATTACTACGAGCAGTACTTC
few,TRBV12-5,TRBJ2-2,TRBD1,CASGTGSGTGELFF,TGTGCTAGTGGGACAGGGAGTGGCACCGGGGAGCTGTTTTTT
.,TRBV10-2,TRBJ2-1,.,CASRQGLEWFNEQFF,TGCGCCAGCAGGCAGGGGTTGGAATGGTTCAATGAGCAGTTCTTC
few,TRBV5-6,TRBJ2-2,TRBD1,CASSFAGGGELFF,TGTGCCAGCAGCTTTGCAGGGGGCGGGGAGCTGTTTTTT
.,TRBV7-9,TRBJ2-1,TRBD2,CASSSGTSGVSYNEQFF,TGTGCCAGCAGCTCGGGGACTAGCGGGGTCTCCTACAATGAGCAGTTCTTC
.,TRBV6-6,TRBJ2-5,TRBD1,CASSPPRPRGQQETQYF,TGTGCCAGCAGTCCCCCCCGCCCTCGGGGACAGCAAGAGACCCAGTACTTC
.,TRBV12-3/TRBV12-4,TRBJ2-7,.,CASSTRPSYEQYF,TGTGCCAGCAGTACACGCCCGTCCTACGAGCAGTACTTC
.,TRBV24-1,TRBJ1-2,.,CATSGPGKDNLINYGYTF,TGTGCCACCAGTGGCCCAGGAAAGGATAATCTAATAAACTATGGCTACACCTTC
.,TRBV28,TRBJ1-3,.,CASRDSSPGNTIYF,TGTGCCAGCAGGGACAGTTCGCCTGGAAACACCATATATTTT
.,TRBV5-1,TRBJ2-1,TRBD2,CASSLGGRGENEQFF,TGCGCCAGCAGCTTGGGCGGGAGAGGGGAAAATGAGCAGTTCTTC
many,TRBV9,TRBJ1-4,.,CASSPSKLNEKLFF,TGTGCCAGCAGCCCTAGTAAGCTTAATGAAAAACTGTTTTTT
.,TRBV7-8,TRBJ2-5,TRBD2,CASSLVRFLAAQETQYF,TGTGCCAGCAGCTTAGTACGGTTTCTAGCGGCACAAGAGACCCAGTACTTC
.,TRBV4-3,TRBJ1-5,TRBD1,CASSQEQGGQPQHF,TGCGCCAGCAGCCAAGAACAGGGGGGTCAGCCCCAGCATTTT
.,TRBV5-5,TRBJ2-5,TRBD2,CASSLSLAGVQETQYF,TGTGCCAGCAGCTTGAGCTTAGCGGGAGTTCAAGAGACCCAGTACTTC
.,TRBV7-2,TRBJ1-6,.,CASSLPGYSPLHF,TGTGCCAGCAGCTTACCAGGATATTCACCCCTCCACTTT